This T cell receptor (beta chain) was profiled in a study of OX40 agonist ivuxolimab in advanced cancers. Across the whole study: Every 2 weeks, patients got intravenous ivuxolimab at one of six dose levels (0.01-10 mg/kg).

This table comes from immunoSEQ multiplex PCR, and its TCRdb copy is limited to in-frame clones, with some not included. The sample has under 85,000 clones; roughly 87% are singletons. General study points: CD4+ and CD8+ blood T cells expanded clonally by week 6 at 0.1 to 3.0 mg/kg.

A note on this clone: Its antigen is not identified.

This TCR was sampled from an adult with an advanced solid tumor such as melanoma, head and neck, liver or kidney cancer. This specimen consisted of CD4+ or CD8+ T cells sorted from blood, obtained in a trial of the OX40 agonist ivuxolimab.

In DNA form, the CDR3 reads TGTGCCAGCAGCCGACAAGAGACCCAGTACTTC. Residues: CASSRQETQYF. The V call is TRBV7-9, the J call TRBJ2-5, with D unresolved. The CDR3 totals 11 residues. Germline V lookup: CDR1 SEHNR, CDR2 FQNEAQ (reference sequence). V lost 5 bases, J lost 2 bases, and 3 bases lay in between.